Listed here are 12 T cell receptor beta chains from one sample, sequenced in a study of shared clonotypes between healthy human individuals. The protocol was immunoSEQ multiplex PCR, while the TCRdb copy is restricted to in-frame clones and leaves out a portion. Here the sample spans nearly 1 million clones, around three quarters being singletons. The source material was memory CD4+ T cells sorted from blood. The subset denotes: CD45RA-negative fraction. All receptors come from a man between 18 and 29 years old in good health.

This chain uses TRBV9 with TRBJ2-5; 10 bases map to TRBD2. The germline V gene has CDR1 SGDLS and CDR2 YYNGEE. This CDR3 spans 16 amino acids. V dropped 0 bases and J dropped 1; count of bases not matched to a gene: 3. CDR3: CASSVGASGGQETQYF. The CDR3, as DNA: TGTGCCAGCAGCGTAGGGGCTAGCGGGGGCCAAGAGACCCAGTACTTC.

This clone appeared once. The V and J genes are TRBV11-2 and TRBJ2-5; 9 bases align to TRBD1. CDR1 SGHAT and CDR2 FQNNGV come from the germline V gene. The junction had 7 bases not matched to a gene; V was cut back by 1 base and J by 1 base. CDR3 length equals 17 residues. The DNA for the CDR3 is TGTGCCAGCAGCTTAGGGTCGCCGGGACAGGGCCAAGAGACCCAGTACTTC. The encoded protein is CASSLGSPGQGQETQYF.

This CDR3 reads CASSFRTRDNEQFF. In DNA, the CDR3 is TGTGCCAGCAGTTTCCGCACCCGAGACAATGAGCAGTTCTTC. The chain has TRBV27 and TRBJ2-1, with no clear D. The CDR3 loop spans 14 amino acids. V lost 3 bases, J lost 5 bases, and 11 bases lay in between. Germline V CDR1 and CDR2: MNHEY, SMNVEV (reference sequence).

This chain uses TRBV5-4 with TRBJ1-2; weak D call: TRBD1 (6 bases). This CDR3 contains 14 residues. The V gene's germline CDR1 is SGHNT and CDR2 YYREEE (reference sequence). V shed 0 bases and J shed 2 bases, with 8 bases lying between them. CDR3 nucleotides: TGTGCCAGCAGCTTGGGGACAGCGAACTATGGCTACACCTTC. Translating gives CASSLGTANYGYTF.

The J gene is TRBJ2-5, the V gene TRBV5-4; the D gene is possibly TRBD2 (6 bases). Trimming cost V 0 bases and J 0 bases, with 12 bases left between them. The CDR3 runs 16 residues. The germline V gene has CDR1 SGHNT and CDR2 YYREEE (reference sequence). The CDR3 coding sequence is TGTGCCAGCAGCTTGGCCGGGAGCCCGTACCAAGAGACCCAGTACTTC. Residues: CASSLAGSPYQETQYF.

J is TRBJ1-1 and V is TRBV19; 12 bases are a match to TRBD1. The CDR3 has 18 amino acids. After removal of 3 bases from V and 5 bases from J, the junction contained 13 bases not matched to a gene. From germline, CDR1 is LNHDA and CDR2 SQIVND (reference sequence). The CDR3 spells CASSIYAGTGGRGTEAFF. The CDR3 DNA follows: TGTGCCAGTAGTATTTATGCCGGGACAGGGGGCCGAGGAACTGAAGCTTTCTTT.

The V and J genes are TRBV27 and TRBJ1-1; 9 bases fit TRBD1. The CDR3 has 17 amino acids. The V gene's germline CDR1 is MNHEY and CDR2 SMNVEV (reference sequence). V trimming: 5 bases; J trimming: 2 bases; junction bases outside the gene matches: 12. Here the CDR3 reads CASSRGTGFLINTEAFF. CDR3 coding DNA: TGTGCCAGCAGTCGAGGGACAGGGTTCCTGATTAACACTGAAGCTTTCTTT.

The chain employs TRBV18 and TRBJ2-7; D is undetermined. This CDR3 comprises 14 residues. Germline V lookup: CDR1 KGHSH, CDR2 LQKENI. Trimming removed 4 bases from V and 3 bases from J, with 13 bases in between. The CDR3: CASSLQSLGYEQYF. The DNA for the CDR3 is TGTGCCAGCTCACTACAATCATTAGGCTACGAGCAGTACTTC.

This chain connects TRBV23-1 to TRBJ1-1, with 7 bases identical to TRBD1. TRBV23-1 is assigned to the ORF class and has an uncertain function. The CDR3 runs 13 residues. V dropped 6 bases and J dropped 5; count of bases not matched to a gene: 6. The CDR3 DNA follows: TGCGCCAGCAGACAGGGGAAGCGGACTGAAGCTTTCTTT. It yields the protein CASRQGKRTEAFF.

This clone came up a few times. This chain links TRBV29-1 with TRBJ2-1; 9 bases are a match to TRBD1. Germline CDR1 is SQVTM and CDR2 is ANQGSEA. The CDR3 sequence is 15 residues long. CDR3 coding DNA: TGCAGAGTCGGAATTGGGACAGGGCTAAACAATGAGCAGTTCTTC. Translating gives CRVGIGTGLNNEQFF.

With regard to this clone: Other nucleotide sequences in the sample specify the same CDR3. CDR3 bases: TGTGCCAGTAGTATAGACAGGGGGTCCTACGAGCAGTACTTC. Its translation is CASSIDRGSYEQYF. This chain connects TRBV19 to TRBJ2-7, with 7 positions matching TRBD1. Trimming took 0 bases from V and 1 from J; bases not matched to a gene: 0. Germline CDR1 and CDR2: LNHDA and SQIVND (reference sequence). The CDR3 contains 14 residues.

This clone has more than one count but fewer than ten. The rearrangement joins TRBV7-9 to TRBJ2-1; D is unclear. Trimming stripped 7 bases from V and 6 bases from J, with 16 bases between. CDR3 length equals 14 residues. Per the germline V gene, CDR1 is SEHNR and CDR2 is FQNEAQ (reference sequence). This chain's CDR3 is CASTPGSAVNEQFF. As DNA, the CDR3 is TGTGCCAGCACCCCCGGGTCGGCGGTCAATGAGCAGTTCTTC.